This T cell receptor (beta chain) appears in the sequencing data of a study of tumor and adjacent non-tumor tissue in lung cancer. RNA was extracted from bulk tissue without any cell sorting. A modified ARM-PCR protocol with three rounds of nested PCR amplified TCRbeta. One entry per CDR3 protein, called by TCRdb with MiXCR from the multiplex PCR reads. The sample holds 100,000 to 150,000 distinct CDR3 sequences, about 66% seen once. The germline gives CDR1 MNHNS, CDR2 SASEGT. This CDR3 has 13 amino acids. Trimming left V 4 bases short and J 7 bases short, with 10 bases between. This clonotype appeared many times. Antigen: not known. Study conclusions and caveats: Patients with more diverse tumor TCRs had worse survival.

V and J are TRBV6-1 and TRBJ2-2; no firm D call. The sequence derives from a man aged 25-40 years with non-small cell lung cancer. Source material: lung tumor tissue. Here the CDR3 DNA reads TGTGCCAGCAGTGCGTCCTCGCGCGGGGAGCTGTTTTTT. This encodes CASSASSRGELFF.